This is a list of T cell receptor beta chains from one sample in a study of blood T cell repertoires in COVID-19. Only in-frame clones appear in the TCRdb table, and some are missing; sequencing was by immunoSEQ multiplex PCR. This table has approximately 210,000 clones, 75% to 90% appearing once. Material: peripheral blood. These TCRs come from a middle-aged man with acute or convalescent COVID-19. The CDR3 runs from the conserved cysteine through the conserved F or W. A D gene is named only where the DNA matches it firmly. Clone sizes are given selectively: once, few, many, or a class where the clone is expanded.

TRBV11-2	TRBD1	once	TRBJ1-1	CASSFRGAATEAFF	TGTGCCAGCAGCTTCAGGGGGGCGGCCACTGAAGCTTTCTTT
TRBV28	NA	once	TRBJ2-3	CASSFGARDTDTQYF	TGTGCCAGCAGTTTTGGTGCCCGGGACACAGATACGCAGTATTTT
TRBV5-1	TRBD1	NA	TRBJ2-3	CASSTGQGNTDTQYF	TGCGCCAGCAGCACCGGACAGGGTAATACAGATACGCAGTATTTT
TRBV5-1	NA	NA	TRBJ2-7	CASRPPGTPTYEQYF	TGCGCCAGCAGACCTCCGGGGACTCCGACCTACGAGCAGTACTTC
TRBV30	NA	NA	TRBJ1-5	CAFGTEPAGQPQHF	TGTGCCTTTGGTACAGAACCGGCCGGCCAGCCCCAGCATTTT
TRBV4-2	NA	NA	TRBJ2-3	CASSQEGGIDTQYF	TGTGCCAGCAGCCAAGAGGGCGGGATAGATACGCAGTATTTT
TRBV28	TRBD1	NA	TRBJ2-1	CASRPGGKHVYNEQFF	TGTGCCAGCAGGCCAGGGGGAAAACACGTCTACAATGAGCAGTTCTTC
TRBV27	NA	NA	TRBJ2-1	CASSYDSERKYNEQFF	TGTGCCAGCAGCTACGACAGCGAAAGGAAGTACAATGAGCAGTTCTTC
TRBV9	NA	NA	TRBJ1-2	CASSVATAHYGYTF	TGTGCCAGCAGCGTAGCTACCGCGCACTATGGCTACACCTTC
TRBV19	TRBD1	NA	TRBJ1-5	CASSFTGAGNQPQHF	TGTGCCAGTAGTTTCACAGGGGCCGGCAATCAGCCCCAGCATTTT
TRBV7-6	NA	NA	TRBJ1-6	CASSPTTGTVVNSPLHF	TGTGCCAGCAGCCCCACTACAGGGACCGTAGTCAATTCACCCCTCCACTTT
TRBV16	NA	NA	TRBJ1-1	CASSQSGRAGLTEAFF	TGTGCCAGCAGCCAATCGGGCCGGGCAGGGCTCACTGAAGCTTTCTTT
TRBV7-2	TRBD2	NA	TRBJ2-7	CASSLTRDYIPNEQYF	TGTGCCAGCAGCTTGACCCGGGACTATATCCCCAACGAGCAGTACTTC
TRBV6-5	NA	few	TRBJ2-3	CASSYSIGHSDTQYF	TGTGCCAGCAGTTACTCGATTGGTCACTCAGATACGCAGTATTTT
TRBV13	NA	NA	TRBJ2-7	CASSAKAYEQYF	TGTGCCAGCAGCGCGAAAGCCTACGAGCAGTACTTC
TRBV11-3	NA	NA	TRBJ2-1	CASSLGTGASYNEQFF	TGTGCCAGCAGCTTAGGGACGGGAGCCTCCTACAATGAGCAGTTCTTC
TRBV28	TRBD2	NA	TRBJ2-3	CASLRGLVRTDTQYF	TGTGCCAGCTTACGGGGACTAGTCAGGACGGATACGCAGTATTTT
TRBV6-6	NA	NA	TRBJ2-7	CASSSRQTTYEQYF	TGTGCCAGCAGTTCTAGACAGACAACCTACGAGCAGTACTTC
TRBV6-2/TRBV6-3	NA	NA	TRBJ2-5	CASSYEGARRETQYF	TGTGCCAGCAGTTACGAAGGTGCCCGGAGAGAGACCCAGTACTTC
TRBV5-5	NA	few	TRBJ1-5	CASSQTVLYRQPQHF	TGTGCCAGCAGCCAGACAGTCCTTTACCGTCAGCCCCAGCATTTT
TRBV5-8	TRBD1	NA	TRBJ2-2	CASSRAGTGRAGELFF	TGTGCCAGCAGCCGAGCCGGGACAGGGAGGGCCGGGGAGCTGTTTTTT
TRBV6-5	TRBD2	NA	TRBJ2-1	CASSYSPSGPGDEQFF	TGTGCCAGCAGTTACTCTCCTAGCGGGCCGGGGGATGAGCAGTTCTTC
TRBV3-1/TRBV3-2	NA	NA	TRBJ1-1	CASSRTALNTEAFF	TGTGCCAGCAGTCGGACAGCCCTTAACACTGAAGCTTTCTTT
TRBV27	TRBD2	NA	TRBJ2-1	CASSFLAGGNEQFF	TGTGCCAGCAGTTTTCTAGCGGGAGGTAATGAGCAGTTCTTC
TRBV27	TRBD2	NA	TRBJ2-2	CASSLGASGLNTGELFF	TGTGCCAGCAGTTTAGGGGCTAGCGGGTTGAACACCGGGGAGCTGTTTTTT
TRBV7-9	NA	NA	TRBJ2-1	CALGVGSSSYNEQFF	TGTGCCCTCGGGGTGGGGTCGAGCTCCTACAATGAGCAGTTCTTC
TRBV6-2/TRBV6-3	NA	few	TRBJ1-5	CASSFGGEGQPQHF	TGTGCCAGCAGTTTCGGGGGGGAGGGTCAGCCCCAGCATTTT
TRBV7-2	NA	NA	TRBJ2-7	CASSQGDSFYEQYF	TGTGCCAGCAGCCAAGGGGACTCGTTCTACGAGCAGTACTTC
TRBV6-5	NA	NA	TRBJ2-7	CASSYSSGVSYEQYF	TGTGCCAGCAGTTACTCGTCGGGGGTAAGCTACGAGCAGTACTTC
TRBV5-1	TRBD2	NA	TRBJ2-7	CASSPREGYEQYF	TGCGCCAGCAGCCCGCGGGAGGGCTACGAGCAGTACTTC
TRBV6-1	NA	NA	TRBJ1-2	CASSEGMDYGYTF	TGTGCCAGCAGTGAGGGCATGGACTATGGCTACACCTTC
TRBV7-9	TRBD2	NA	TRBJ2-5	CASSLGSAGARETQYF	TGTGCCAGCAGCTTAGGGTCGGCGGGAGCACGAGAGACCCAGTACTTC
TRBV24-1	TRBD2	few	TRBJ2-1	CATPGTSGVNEQFF	TGTGCCACCCCCGGGACTAGCGGGGTCAATGAGCAGTTCTTC
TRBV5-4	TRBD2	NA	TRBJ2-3	CASSPSASGGLTDTQYF	TGTGCCAGCAGCCCATCAGCTAGCGGGGGGCTCACAGATACGCAGTATTTT
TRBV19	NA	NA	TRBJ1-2	CASSSRQNYGYTF	TGTGCCAGTAGTAGTAGACAGAACTATGGCTACACCTTC
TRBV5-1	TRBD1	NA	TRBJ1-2	CASSLGQGGYGYTF	TGCGCCAGCAGCTTGGGACAGGGAGGCTATGGCTACACCTTC